This T cell receptor (beta chain) emerged from a study of blood T cell repertoires in COVID-19 (TCRdb year 2020). Background for the entire study: Samples covering the acute and convalescent phases of COVID-19 were provided by collaborators in the United States, Italy and Spain. The material from the prospective study consisted of cDNA or gDNA derived from T cells, B-cell-depleted T cells, or PBMCs. Deeply sampled blood TCRbeta repertoires from subjects exposed to, actively infected with, or recovered from COVID-19 were included in the dataset. A freely available public database, intended as a resource for researchers studying the immune response to SARS-CoV-2, is where the repertoires were released. Samples came from the ongoing ImmuneRACE study (first 160 participants) plus 1,254 subjects from 6 global collaborators. Nearly every sample came with metadata listing a de-identified subject ID, COVID-19 status, age in years and sex. Where available, HLA class I and class II types were taken from metadata supplied by the sample provider and were not determined by assay-based typing. The paper's findings and limits, for the study overall: How much clinical and demographic metadata was included differed by source and by participant, and the metadata was provided uncurated.

Whole blood was collected in K2EDTA tubes by collaborating institutions according to the institutions' own protocols. For TCRbeta analysis, collaborator samples were shipped as frozen whole blood, as isolated PBMCs, or as DNA extracted from either sample type. The immunoSEQ Assay, a bias-controlled multiplex PCR, was used to amplify TCRbeta CDR3 regions from genomic DNA. Turning to the authors' computational methods: The number of nucleated cells in each sample was estimated by amplification of reference gene primers within the assay. To quantify the absolute abundance of each unique TCRbeta CDR3 rearrangement, sequence reads were collapsed and filtered. Productive Simpson clonality was computed per sample as the square root of Simpson's diversity index over productive rearrangements. This immuneACCESS table, as held by TCRdb, lists in-frame sequences with V and J called but not all clones. Of the missing ones, under half trace to an unresolved V gene in checked studies; the others have no known cause. The V and J calls and clone size are taken from that table; D and trimming were inferred from the DNA. The sample table records approximately 240,000 clones; about 85% of these occur just once. The ten largest clones represent around 6.8% of the sample.

A note on this clone: This clone's antigen is unknown. At one end, the junction sequence differs from germline, possibly due to a read error.

Measured from the cysteine to the phenylalanine, the CDR3 is 10 residues long. The kept DNA is CDR3 alone, 30 bases in frame from the first base. For CDR1 and CDR2, the germline V gene lists SQVTM and ANQGSEA. Sequenced sample: peripheral blood. The TCR comes from a woman aged 55-69 years with active or convalescent COVID-19. The V gene is TRBV29-1 and the J gene is TRBJ2-5, with the D gene uncertain. The CDR3 amino acid sequence is: CSVDQETQYF. The DNA sequence follows: TGCAGCGTTGACCAGGAGACCCAGTACTTC.